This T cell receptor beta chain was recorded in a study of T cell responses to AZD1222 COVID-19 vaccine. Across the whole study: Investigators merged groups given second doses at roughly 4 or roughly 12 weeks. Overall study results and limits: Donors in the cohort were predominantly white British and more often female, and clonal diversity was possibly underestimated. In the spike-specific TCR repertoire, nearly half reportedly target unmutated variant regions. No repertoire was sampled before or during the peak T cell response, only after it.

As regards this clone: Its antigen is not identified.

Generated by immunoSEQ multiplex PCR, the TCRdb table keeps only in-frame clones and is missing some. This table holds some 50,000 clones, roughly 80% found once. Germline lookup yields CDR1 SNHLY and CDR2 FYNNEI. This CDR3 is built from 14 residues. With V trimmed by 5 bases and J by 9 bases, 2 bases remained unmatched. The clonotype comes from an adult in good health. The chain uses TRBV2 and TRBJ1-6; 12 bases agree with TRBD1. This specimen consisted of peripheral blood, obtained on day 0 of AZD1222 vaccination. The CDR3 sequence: CASSWDRGLSPLHF. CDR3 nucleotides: TGTGCCAGCAGTTGGGACAGGGGGCTTTCACCCCTCCACTTT.